This T cell receptor (beta chain) was observed in a study of cytomegalovirus exposure and HLA in healthy donors. Study observations and caveats: The classifier was said to identify cytomegalovirus status with high specificity and sensitivity.

Both 60 Vbeta primers and 13 Jbeta primers went into the PCR. This table comes from immunoSEQ multiplex PCR, and its TCRdb copy is limited to in-frame clones, with some not included. The sample shows fewer than 200,000 clones, approximately 80% of them seen only once. The CDR3 contains 15 residues. The J segment lost 10 bases and the V segment lost 6 bases, leaving 13 bases of the junction unmatched. CDR1 is MDHEN, CDR2 SYDVKM, per germline. As regards this clone: What it binds is not known.

The receptor's source is a woman in her fifties or sixties in good health and CMV-seropositive. The sequencing sample was made of PBMCs. The chain links TRBV28 to TRBJ2-3, with 10 bases identical to TRBD2. CDR3 region: CASRKRLAGRLAQYF. As DNA, the CDR3 is TGTGCCAGCAGAAAAAGACTAGCGGGCAGATTGGCGCAGTATTTT.